The following is a TCR beta chain sequence with its context. Its antigen remains unidentified. Nothing much larger sits one base from this clone, and base qualities are not available. This entry belongs to a study of cytomegalovirus exposure and HLA in healthy donors (dated by TCRdb to 2015 to 2018). For the study in its entirety: An earlier analysis of about 530 of the donors reported under 300 Gb of sequence data and around 110 million unique TCR beta sequences obtained from around 190 million T cells. About 300 gigabases of sequencing data and approximately 80 million unique TCR sequences were included in an early release covering about 700 HLA-typed donors. The genetic ancestry cluster associated with self-reported Caucasian donors included 81% of the approximately 400 genotyped donors. The study aimed to test whether signatures of past pathogen exposure could be identified by cataloging public T cell receptors. The T cell repertoires of 700 or so subjects were profiled by immunosequencing and related to cytomegalovirus serostatus. A separate validation cohort of 100 to 150 different subjects was used in addition to the approximately 670-subject first cohort. The study combined high-throughput TCR immunosequencing, statistical association of individual TCRs with disease status, and machine learning to predict cytomegalovirus infection status. To study patterns of TCR occurrence, a later analysis re-analyzed previously published TCR beta repertoires from under 750 donors and added high-resolution HLA genotyping. Rather than drawing on any new phenotypic data, the later analysis identified candidate immune exposures from TCR beta sequences and the way those sequences occurred across donors. An earlier analysis of approximately 630 of the donors applied high-throughput TCR beta sequencing to assess whether each TCR beta V gene segment acted as functional or pseudogenic. Donor age, sex, ethnicity and CMV serostatus were compiled alongside the repertoire data. In a later genetic analysis, genome-wide SNP genotypes for about three fifths of the 666 donors were used, and that subset was treated as a discovery cohort. All discovery cohort repertoires had been generated on a single sequencing platform. HLA typing covered class I and class II loci at four-digit resolution. Typing coverage varied by locus: 629-630 donors for A, B, C, DRB1 and DQB1; more than 500 for DQA1; approximately 570 for DPA1; around 450 for DPB1. A few DR-DQ haplotypes were treated as single units for association and clustering because of strong linkage in the cohort. Across 398 genotyped donors of the cohort, an average of about 240,000 unique TCR beta nucleotide sequences per donor were sequenced, and roughly 20% of those sequences were non-productive. What the study reported, not specific to this receptor: The classifier was reported to diagnose cytomegalovirus status with high specificity and sensitivity in both the original and validation cohorts. V-gene and J-gene trimming of TCR beta chains was associated with a missense DCLRE1C variant in a later genetic analysis, and the association was replicated in an independent cohort. Most TCR sequences were observed very rarely across donors, whereas some public TCRs were present in many individuals. According to the authors, the approach could potentially be generalized to other disease states and immunological phenotypes. When HLA alleles, especially DR and DQ, strongly co-occurred, TCR associations were difficult to assign to individual alleles. In a later analysis, HLA-associated TCR beta chains showed more clonal expansion and lower generation probabilities than non-associated chains that were equally common. In an earlier analysis of over 550 of the donors, most TCR beta V segments were observed in productive rearrangements about 87% or about 30% of the time, broadly matching IMGT annotations. In a later analysis, TCR association rates were found to vary across HLA loci, with the most associated TCRs seen for DRB1 alleles and the fewest for HLA-C alleles. Presence/absence analyses assumed roughly uniform sequencing depth across donors, an assumption that may not hold. In a later analysis, several top co-occurrence clusters were reported to appear linked to parvovirus B19, influenza, CMV and Epstein-Barr virus. The 87-base-pair reads could not distinguish some IMGT-functional V segments, including TRBV6-2 and TRBV6-3, so those segments were excluded. A later analysis found that most CMV-associated TCR beta chains appeared HLA-restricted, with HLA associations seemingly driven largely by CMV exposure. This cohort had only TCR beta chains sequenced, and the lack of alpha or paired-chain data limited which features could be detected. A further reported finding was that TCR beta sequences accurately predicted the HLA-A and HLA-B alleles for most subjects in the first cohort. The study gave a list of under 200 TCR beta chains associated with cytomegalovirus. Immune exposure information for the cohort was limited to CMV serostatus. A later genetic analysis reported fewer N-insertions in productive TCRs among donors in an Asian-associated ancestry cluster than the approximately 700-donor mean. A cluster of highly shared sequence variants was judged likely to be a technical artifact of the sequencing pipeline. At a false discovery rate of 0.05, a later analysis linked 15,000 to 20,000 TCR beta sequences to specific HLA alleles. HLA typing was unavailable for some donors at each locus, so association tests used only the typed subset. Correlated functional status among segregating V segments might be attributable to linkage disequilibrium, but an unknown experimental factor could not be ruled out. Because counts were too low, roughly 17 rarely observed V segments, including chromosome 9 orphons, were left out of the earlier analysis of some 640 of the donors. A few of the identified cytomegalovirus-associated TCR beta chains were confirmed in vitro to be specific for cytomegalovirus antigens.

Libraries were prepared through the immunoSEQ multiplex PCR assay. The multiplex PCR relied on a mix of 60 forward primers for TCR Vbeta segments and 13 reverse primers for TCR Jbeta segments. Amplification of the CDR3 region of rearranged TCR beta genes was performed with a multiplex PCR assay on genomic DNA. The Illumina HiSeq System was used to sequence the amplified TCR beta libraries as 87-base-pair reads. The authors' analysis ran thus. A later analysis tallied 70 million to 100 million unique TCR beta chains across the 610 or so repertoires, and approximately 12 million of those chains were shared by two or more donors. Raw reads were error-corrected and collapsed into unique sequences by a nearest-neighbor algorithm in which closely related sequences were merged to remove PCR and sequencing errors. Alignment of CDR3 sequences to IMGT reference sequences was used to assign V, D and J gene segments. Each retained sequence needed at least a six-nucleotide match to both a V gene segment and a J gene segment. A rearrangement was called productive if the CDR3 had no stop codons and remained in frame with V and J, and every other rearrangement was called non-productive. Following IMGT convention, CDR3 was defined as the stretch from the second conserved V-encoded cysteine up to the conserved J-encoded phenylalanine. In an earlier analysis of approximately 590 of the donors, sequences lacking an unambiguous match to a single V gene segment were excluded. An earlier analysis of fewer than 750 of the donors called V segments functional above 56.7% productive rearrangements and segregating when the between-donor standard deviation exceeded 5%. A statistical classification framework was built for diagnosing cytomegalovirus status from the catalog of TCR beta chain sequences. A later analysis assigned V and J genes by comparing TCR nucleotide sequences with IMGT/GENE-DB human TR gene sequences. The TCRdist pipeline was used in a later analysis to assign CDR3 sequences and most-parsimonious VDJ recombination scenarios. In a later analysis, each TCR beta chain was defined by its CDR3 amino acid sequence together with its V-gene family, and reads without a unique V-gene family were excluded. A later analysis removed several hundred highly shared, low-generation-probability nucleotide sequences to deal with suspected cross-contamination and a sequencing artifact. For each public chain, a later analysis derived a clonal expansion index from normalized ranks of inferred template counts within each repertoire. Generation probabilities in a later analysis came from a VDJ recombination model fitted to out-of-frame rearrangements, and those results were checked against IGoR. A later analysis scored TCR-TCR, TCR-HLA and TCR-CMV co-occurrence with hypergeometric tests, applying a repertoire-size bias correction to TCR pairs. In a later analysis, false discovery rates were estimated by permuting HLA or CMV assignments 20 times. In a later analysis, co-occurring TCRs were grouped with DBSCAN, and TCRdist sequence similarity was added when clustering was performed within HLA-allele-positive subsets. Repertoires with fewer than 30,000 or more than 120,000 public chains were left out of co-occurrence clustering, as were a few repertoires with anomalous nucleotide sharing. TCRdb re-hosts the immuneACCESS table, in-frame sequences only. Its copies lack some clones; in the studies checked, an unresolved V gene accounts for under half of them, and the cause for the rest is not known. That table gives V, J and clone size, and the DNA gave D and trimming. The sample table shows 150,000 to 200,000 clones, and roughly a tenth are seen once. The top ten hold 1% to 1.5% of the sample.

The cohort comprised several hundred healthy bone marrow donors. At the time of sampling, all cohort members were nominally healthy, though unrecorded immune exposures were likely present. The donor was CMV seropositive and was included in the group of 250 to 300 seropositive cohort members. A peripheral blood sample was collected from each donor, and TCR beta sequencing was performed on peripheral blood mononuclear cells. Genomic DNA was extracted from the blood cell samples with the Qiagen DNeasy Blood Extraction Kit. V is cut back by 0 bases and J by 5 bases, with 1 base in the junction unmatched. CDR1 and CDR2 are read off the germline V gene as MGHDK and SYGVNS. The CDR3 runs 14 amino acids, cysteine and phenylalanine included. The kept DNA is CDR3 alone, 42 bases in frame from the first base.

The clonotype was recovered from a woman aged 25-40 years in good health and CMV-seropositive. Sequencing was performed on PBMCs. The sequence is built from TRBV25-1 and TRBJ2-7; TRBD1 agrees with 10 junctional bases. The CDR3 region has the sequence CASSEYGTGDEQYF. At the DNA level, the sequence is TGTGCCAGCAGTGAATATGGGACAGGGGACGAGCAGTACTTC.